The 23 T cell receptor beta chains listed next were all sequenced from one sample in a study of blood T cell repertoires in COVID-19. Data came from immunoSEQ multiplex PCR; TCRdb stores just in-frame clones and leaves some out. The sample yields under 65,000 clones, about nine tenths seen once. The sequencing sample was made of peripheral blood. The origin of the receptors is a man in his fifties or sixties with acute or convalescent COVID-19.

J is TRBJ2-4 and V is TRBV19; TRBD1 might be the D (6 bases). CDR3 size: 13 residues. V dropped 5 bases and J dropped 2 bases, with 7 bases sitting between them. Looked up from germline, CDR1 is LNHDA and CDR2 is SQIVND (reference sequence). CDR3 protein: CASSQGPKNIQYF. The CDR3 DNA is TGTGCCAGTAGTCAGGGGCCCAAAAACATTCAGTACTTC.

V gene TRBV5-1 combines with J gene TRBJ1-5; possibly TRBD1 for D (5 bases). Germline loops: CDR1 SGHRS, CDR2 YFSETQ. V was clipped by 4 bases and J by 2 bases, with 16 bases between them. The CDR3 totals 16 residues. This chain's CDR3 is CASSLDGRAGNQPQHF. The CDR3 DNA sequence: TGCGCCAGCAGCCTGGACGGCAGGGCGGGCAATCAGCCCCAGCATTTT.

This chain links TRBV2 with TRBJ2-3; tentatively, D is TRBD2 (6 bases). The CDR3 sequence is 14 residues long. Deletions cut 5 bases from V and 3 bases from J, with 12 bases between. CDR1 is SNHLY, CDR2 FYNNEI, per germline. For the CDR3, the DNA is TGTGCCAGCAGTCGGGACTTAGGGACAGATACGCAGTATTTT. Translated: CASSRDLGTDTQYF.

The chain joins TRBV29-1 to TRBJ1-2, with 7 bases lining up with TRBD1. This CDR3 contains 14 residues. The germline V gene has CDR1 SQVTM and CDR2 ANQGSEA. The chain's CDR3 is CSAGTDDGNYGYTF. CDR3 DNA: TGCAGTGCCGGGACAGACGACGGGAACTATGGCTACACCTTC.

The CDR3 spells CASSFDRERNTEAFF. The CDR3, as DNA: TGTGCCAGCAGTTTCGACAGGGAGCGCAACACTGAAGCTTTCTTT. V usage is TRBV27 and J usage is TRBJ1-1; TRBD1 aligns across 7 bases. V trimming: 3 bases; J trimming: 2 bases; junction bases outside the gene matches: 6. The CDR3 extends over 15 amino acids. Per the germline V gene, CDR1 is MNHEY and CDR2 is SMNVEV (reference sequence).

The chain recombines TRBV30 with TRBJ1-2; TRBD1 aligns across 7 bases. CDR3 length equals 14 residues. Germline assignment: CDR1 GTSNPN and CDR2 SVGIG (reference sequence). V shed 3 bases, J shed 7 bases, and the junction held 11 bases outside the gene matches. CDR3 in amino acids: CAWSSTGQVGGYTF. The CDR3 region has the DNA TGTGCCTGGAGCAGCACAGGACAGGTCGGTGGCTACACCTTC. The full variable domain, rest sourced from reference TRBV30 and TRBJ1-2, is SQTIHQWPATLVQPVGSPLSLECTVEGTSNPNLYWYRQAAGRGLQLLFYSVGIGQISSEVPQNLSASRPQDRQFILSSKKLLLSDSGFYLCAWSSTGQVGGYTFGSGTRLTVV.

This clone was picked up one time. The chain uses TRBV5-1 and TRBJ2-5, with 9 bases aligning to TRBD1. This CDR3 has 14 residues. Germline values: CDR1 SGHRS, CDR2 YFSETQ. With V trimmed by 5 bases and J by 5 bases, 7 bases remained unmatched. The CDR3 sequence: CASSSGQGGETQYF. The CDR3 coding sequence is TGCGCCAGCAGTTCGGGACAGGGAGGCGAGACCCAGTACTTC.

The genes are TRBV19 and TRBJ2-6; 12 nucleotides match TRBD2. Per the germline V gene, CDR1 is LNHDA and CDR2 is SQIVND (reference sequence). The CDR3 runs to 18 residues. V trimming: 4 bases; J trimming: 0 bases; junction bases outside the gene matches: 4. CDR3 sequence reads: CASSKTSGSYSGANVLTF. CDR3 bases: TGTGCCAGTAGTAAGACTAGCGGGAGCTACTCTGGGGCCAACGTCCTGACTTTC.

The chain has TRBV21-1 and TRBJ1-5; TRBD1 is the table's D call and was not checked against the DNA. TRBV21-1 is a recognized pseudogene. The CDR3 totals 16 residues. In nucleotides, the CDR3 is TGTGCCAGCAGAAAATGCAGGGGATTGTGCAATCAGCCCCAGCATTTT. Its protein product is CASRKCRGLCNQPQHF.

This chain links TRBV6-5 with TRBJ1-1, with 7 positions matching TRBD1. Germline CDR1 is MNHEY and CDR2 is SVGAGI. V was clipped by 2 bases and J by 0 bases; unmatched bases: 3. This CDR3 comprises 15 residues. CDR3 in DNA: TGTGCCAGCAGTTACGCCGGGACAGTGAACACTGAAGCTTTCTTT. This encodes CASSYAGTVNTEAFF.

The rearrangement links TRBV28 to TRBJ1-5; tentative D call: TRBD1 (5 bases). In germline, CDR1 is MDHEN, CDR2 SYDVKM. The CDR3 sequence is 13 residues long. Trimming shortened V by 11 bases and J by 1 base, and 12 bases separated the two germline ends. The CDR3 protein is CASGGSSNQPQHF. CDR3 DNA sequence: TGTGCCTCTGGGGGGTCAAGCAATCAGCCCCAGCATTTT.

This chain connects TRBV28 to TRBJ2-1; TRBD2 matches at 7 bases. The V and J ends lost 4 bases and 4 bases, in that order; junction bases with no gene match: 7. Germline-derived CDR1 and CDR2 are MDHEN and SYDVKM. CDR3 length equals 15 residues. CDR3 residues: CASSSLAGPYNEQFF. CDR3 nucleotide sequence: TGTGCCAGCAGTTCCTTAGCGGGCCCGTACAATGAGCAGTTCTTC.

The rearrangement links TRBV9 to TRBJ1-1; 9 positions match TRBD1. The CDR3 extends over 17 amino acids. CDR1 is SGDLS, CDR2 YYNGEE, per germline. J lost 0 bases, V lost 4 bases, and 10 bases had no gene match. The CDR3 here is CASSPAGTGLVNTEAFF. As DNA, the CDR3 is TGTGCCAGCAGCCCGGCCGGGACAGGGCTTGTGAACACTGAAGCTTTCTTT. Full variable domain (rest looked up from reference TRBV9 and TRBJ1-1): DSGVTQTPKHLITATGQRVTLRCSPRSGDLSVYWYQQSLDQGLQFLIQYYNGEERAKGNILERFSAQQFPDLHSELNLSSLELGDSALYFCASSPAGTGLVNTEAFFGQGTRLTVV.

The chain joins TRBV24-1 to TRBJ1-5; D gene uncertain. Germline V CDR1 and CDR2: KGHDR, SFDVKD. The V end lost 3 bases, the J end lost 4 bases, and 3 bases lay between the germline ends. The CDR3 loop spans 12 amino acids. The CDR3 DNA sequence: TGTGCCACCAGTGATCCAAATCAGCCCCAGCATTTT. This codes for CATSDPNQPQHF.

This chain connects TRBV28 to TRBJ1-2; TRBD1 is a possible D gene (6 bases). Germline assignment: CDR1 MDHEN and CDR2 SYDVKM. The CDR3 is 13 amino acids. The V end lost 10 bases, the J end lost 6 bases, and 18 bases lay between the germline ends. The CDR3 loop is CATLPDRSHGYTF. CDR3 DNA sequence: TGTGCCACCCTACCGGACAGATCCCATGGCTACACCTTC.

This clone was observed a few times. The chain recombines TRBV7-8 with TRBJ1-1; weak D call: TRBD1 (6 bases). Trimming took off 5 bases at V and 8 bases at J, with 15 bases between the two ends. The V gene's germline CDR1 is SGHVS and CDR2 FQNEAQ. There are 13 residues in the CDR3. CDR3 coding DNA: TGTGCCAGCAGCCGGAAGAGGGGGGGGGAAGCTTTCTTT. It translates to CASSRKRGGEAFF.

This clone was found once. The chain joins TRBV6-5 to TRBJ1-5; 8 nucleotides line up with TRBD1. Per the germline V gene, CDR1 is MNHEY and CDR2 is SVGAGI. The CDR3 runs to 14 residues. Trimming at V came to 6 bases and at J to 5 bases, leaving 6 bases not matched to a gene. The chain's CDR3 is CASSTTGADQPQHF. For the CDR3, the DNA is TGTGCCAGCAGCACGACAGGGGCAGATCAGCCCCAGCATTTT.

This clone was observed a handful of times. The chain couples TRBV2 to TRBJ2-7, with 8 bases that match TRBD2. This CDR3 contains 16 residues. Trimming removed 6 bases from V and 6 bases from J; junction bases left unmatched: 16. Germline V gene sequence: CDR1 SNHLY, CDR2 FYNNEI. The CDR3 coding sequence is TGTGCCAGCAGACGCATGTTGTCCGGGAGGGTAATCGAGCAGTACTTC. Its protein is CASRRMLSGRVIEQYF.

This rearrangement joins TRBV11-2 to TRBJ2-1; 8 bases are a match to TRBD2. This CDR3 contains 15 residues. Per the germline V gene, CDR1 is SGHAT and CDR2 is FQNNGV. The junction had 4 bases not matched to a gene; V was cut back by 1 base and J by 5 bases. DNA of the CDR3: TGTGCCAGCAGCTTAGGCAGCGGGGGAAACAATGAGCAGTTCTTC. Its protein product is CASSLGSGGNNEQFF.

The chain is built from TRBV4-1 and TRBJ1-1; D is ambiguous. Germline V gene data show CDR1 as MGHRA and CDR2 as YSYEKL. The CDR3 spans 20 residues. The V end lost 0 bases, the J end lost 4 bases, and 27 bases lay between the germline ends. The CDR3 sequence is CASSQDGGYSAAPRGTEAFF. CDR3 in DNA: TGCGCCAGCAGCCAAGATGGTGGGTATTCGGCGGCCCCCCGGGGCACTGAAGCTTTCTTT.

The chain recombines TRBV7-8 with TRBJ2-7, with 7 bases fitting TRBD1. The CDR3 extends over 16 amino acids. Germline CDR1 and CDR2: SGHVS and FQNEAQ. V lost 2 bases and J lost 5; bases outside the gene matches: 12. The CDR3 DNA is TGTGCCAGCAGCTTAACAGACAGGGCCTTAGTGGACGAGCAGTACTTC. Translation gives CASSLTDRALVDEQYF.

Regarding this clone: The junction departs from germline at one end; a sequencing error may be responsible. The J gene is TRBJ1-5, the V gene TRBV6-5, with TRBD1 matching over 9 bases. Germline V CDR1 and CDR2: MNHEY, SVGAGI. This CDR3 contains 16 residues. In DNA form, the CDR3 reads TGTGCCAGCAGATACTTCCGGGACAGGGCTCGTCAGCCCCAGCATTTT. It codes for CASRYFRDRARQPQHF.

The chain links TRBV6-5 to TRBJ2-3; 8 bases align to TRBD2. Germline V gives CDR1 MNHEY, CDR2 SVGAGI. V shed 6 bases, J shed 2 bases, and the junction held 7 bases outside the gene matches. The CDR3 is made up of 15 amino acids. The CDR3 spells CASSPGGGYTDTQYF. The DNA of the CDR3 is TGTGCCAGCAGCCCGGGCGGGGGGTACACAGATACGCAGTATTTT.